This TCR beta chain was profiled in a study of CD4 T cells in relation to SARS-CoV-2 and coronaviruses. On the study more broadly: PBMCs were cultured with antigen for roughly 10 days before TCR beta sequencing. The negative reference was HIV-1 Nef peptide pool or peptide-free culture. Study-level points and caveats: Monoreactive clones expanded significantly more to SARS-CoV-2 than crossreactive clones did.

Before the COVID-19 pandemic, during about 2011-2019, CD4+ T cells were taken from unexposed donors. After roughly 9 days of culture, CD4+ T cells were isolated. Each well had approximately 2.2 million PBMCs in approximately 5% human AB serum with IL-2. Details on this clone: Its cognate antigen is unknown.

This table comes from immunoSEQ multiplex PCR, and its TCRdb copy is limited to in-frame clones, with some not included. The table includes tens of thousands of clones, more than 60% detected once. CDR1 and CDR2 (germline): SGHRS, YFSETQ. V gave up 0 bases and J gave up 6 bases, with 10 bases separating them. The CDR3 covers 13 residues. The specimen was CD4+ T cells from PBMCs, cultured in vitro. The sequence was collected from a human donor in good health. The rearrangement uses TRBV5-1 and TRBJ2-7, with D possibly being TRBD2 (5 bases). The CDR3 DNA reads TGCGCCAGCAGCTTGGTGCTCAGCGGCGAGCAGTACTTC. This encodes CASSLVLSGEQYF.